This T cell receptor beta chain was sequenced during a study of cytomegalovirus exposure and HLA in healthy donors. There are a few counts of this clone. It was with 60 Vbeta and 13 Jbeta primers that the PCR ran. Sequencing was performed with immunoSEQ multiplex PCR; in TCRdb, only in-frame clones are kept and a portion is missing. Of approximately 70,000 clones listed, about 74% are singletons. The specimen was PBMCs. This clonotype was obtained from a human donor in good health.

As DNA, the CDR3 is TGTGCCAGCAGCGAAAATACAGGGGGCGCGGGAAGAACTTTCTTT. Protein product: CASSENTGGAGRTFF. V is TRBV6-1 and J is TRBJ1-1; 9 bases map to TRBD1. The ends lost 6 bases at V and 12 bases at J; junction bases unmatched: 17. Germline V gives CDR1 MNHNS, CDR2 SASEGT. There are 15 residues in the CDR3.